The entry that follows covers one T cell receptor beta chain sequence. This clone was counted a few times. Which antigen it targets is not known. Base quality data are lacking; no much larger clone is found one base away. This entry comes from a study of beta chain features in type 1 diabetes listed by TCRdb under 2018. With regard to the full study: Mean age, gender distribution, total cell number and subset yield were not different between patients and healthy donors. Regulatory and stem cell-like memory subsets were isolated from only 8 patients and roughly 8 healthy donors, whereas naive and central memory subsets came from all 30 or so donors. Across all samples, approximately 98,000,000 sorted cells were examined, and cell number per subset correlated strongly with RNA yield. The study compared the TCRB repertoires of sorted circulating CD4+ T cell subsets in recently diagnosed type 1 diabetes patients with those in matched healthy donors. Study-wide findings and limitations: Because the HLA sub-analyses included only small numbers of individuals, any influence of HLA type on TCRB rearrangement was left unresolved. In all four CD4+ subsets, TCRB CDR3 length was moderately but significantly shorter in type 1 diabetes patients. Sequencing cDNA rather than genomic DNA could over-represent highly expressing activated cells, although activation and CD3 levels did not differ between groups. Fewer insertions and more nucleotide deletions at VDJ recombination sites were observed in patients with type 1 diabetes, implying thymic rearrangement abnormalities. PCR may preferentially amplify shorter templates, but because patient and control samples were amplified and corrected together, any resulting skew would affect both groups equally. Naive, central memory and regulatory TCRB repertoires appeared to be more similar among patients than among healthy donors.

All of the isolated RNA was reverse transcribed with the High Capacity cDNA Reverse Transcription Kit, so expressed TCRB transcripts were sequenced. Naive, central memory and regulatory T cell samples underwent deep immunoSEQ sequencing, averaging roughly 3.4 million total reads per sample. Sorted cells were lysed in RLT buffer, and RNA was extracted using DNase-treated RNeasy Micro or Mini kits according to cell number. Each cell subset was processed separately to prevent cross-contamination, with patient and healthy donor samples processed together. The immunoSEQ multiplex PCR was used to amplify TCRB sequences from cDNA, generating 87-bp fragments that spanned the CDR3 region. Sequencing of the amplicons was done on the Illumina HiSeq platform. As for the original processing: PCR bias was computationally corrected using synthetic template baselines, reads within Hamming distance 2 were collapsed, and singletons that could not be merged were discarded. Reads were aligned to IMGT to assign V, D and J genes, CDR3 length, and insertions or deletions at six rearrangement sites. Within each subset, clonotype counts were normalized to sorted cell number, after which true diversity and Gini coefficients were computed with the tcR R package. The overlap coefficient, calculated on TCRB nucleotide sequences, was used to quantify repertoire sharing. Out-of-frame TCRB sequences from naive cells were analyzed as a proxy for the pre-selection repertoire. TCRdb provides this immuneACCESS table in a form limited to in-frame rearrangements. Some clones are lacking; in checked studies, under half of them reflect an unresolved V gene, and why the rest are absent is not known. V, J and clone size derive from that table, while D and trimming were established from the DNA sequence. The sample table contains hundreds of thousands of clones; only one count was recorded for about 11% of them. The top ten clones comprise around 0.017% of the sample.

Reading from cysteine to phenylalanine, the CDR3 counts 14 amino acids. The only DNA kept is the CDR3, 42 bases in frame from the first base. The germline V gene specifies SNHLY as CDR1 and FYNNEI as CDR2. The junction carries 13 bases between V and J, which are trimmed by 9 bases and 0 bases respectively. A single peripheral blood draw of roughly 0.11 L on average was collected from each donor into heparinised tubes. Using a panel that included CD45RO, CCR7, CD25, CD127, CD95 and CD27, naive, central memory, regulatory and stem cell-like memory CD4+ T cells were sorted on a BD FACSAria II. Purity was above 95% for every sorted population. PBMCs were isolated right away by Lymphoprep density gradient centrifugation and were stained directly, without culture. So that batch effects would be minimized, each experiment stained and sorted samples in pairs, pairing one healthy donor with one patient.

This receptor chain uses TRBV2 and TRBJ2-3, with a tentative D gene TRBD2 over 7 matching bases. This TCR came from a man aged 25 to 45 with type 1 diabetes. What was sequenced was naive CD4+ T cells from blood. What the cell subset or site label conveys for this sample: true naive CD4+ T cells. The DNA sequence reads TGTGCCAGTTCGGGGGGCCCGAGCACAGATACGCAGTATTTT. This translates into CASSGGPSTDTQYF.